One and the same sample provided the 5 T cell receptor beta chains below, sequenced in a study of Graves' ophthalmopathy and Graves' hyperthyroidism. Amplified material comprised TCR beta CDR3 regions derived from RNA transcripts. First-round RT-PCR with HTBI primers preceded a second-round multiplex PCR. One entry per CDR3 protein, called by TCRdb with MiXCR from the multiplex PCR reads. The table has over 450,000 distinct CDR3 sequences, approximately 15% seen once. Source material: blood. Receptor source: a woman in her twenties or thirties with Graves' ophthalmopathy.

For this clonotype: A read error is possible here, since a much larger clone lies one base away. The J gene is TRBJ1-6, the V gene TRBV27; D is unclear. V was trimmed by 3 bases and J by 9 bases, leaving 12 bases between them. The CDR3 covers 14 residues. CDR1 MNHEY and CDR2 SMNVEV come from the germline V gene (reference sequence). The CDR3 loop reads CASSFINGASPLHF. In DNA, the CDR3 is TGTGCCAGCAGTTTTATCAACGGCGCTTCACCCCTCCACTTT.

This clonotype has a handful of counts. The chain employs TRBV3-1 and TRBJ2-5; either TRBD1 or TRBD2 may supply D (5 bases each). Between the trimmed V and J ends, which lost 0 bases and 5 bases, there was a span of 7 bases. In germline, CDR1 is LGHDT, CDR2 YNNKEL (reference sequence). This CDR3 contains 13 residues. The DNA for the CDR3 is TGTGCCAGCAGCCAAGACTGGGGGGAGACCCAGTACTTC. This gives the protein CASSQDWGETQYF.

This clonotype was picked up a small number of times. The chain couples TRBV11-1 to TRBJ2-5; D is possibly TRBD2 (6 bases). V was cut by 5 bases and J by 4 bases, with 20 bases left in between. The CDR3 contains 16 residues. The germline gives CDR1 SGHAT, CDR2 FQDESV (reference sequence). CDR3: CASSPLQLAAGETQYF. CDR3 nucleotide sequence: TGTGCCAGCAGCCCGCTGCAACTAGCCGCAGGAGAGACCCAGTACTTC.

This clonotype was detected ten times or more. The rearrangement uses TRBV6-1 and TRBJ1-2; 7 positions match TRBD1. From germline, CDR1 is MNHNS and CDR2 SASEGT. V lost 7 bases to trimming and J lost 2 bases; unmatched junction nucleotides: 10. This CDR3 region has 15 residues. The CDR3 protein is CASTLPGTENYGYTF. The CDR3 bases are TGTGCCAGCACCTTACCCGGGACAGAGAACTATGGCTACACCTTC.

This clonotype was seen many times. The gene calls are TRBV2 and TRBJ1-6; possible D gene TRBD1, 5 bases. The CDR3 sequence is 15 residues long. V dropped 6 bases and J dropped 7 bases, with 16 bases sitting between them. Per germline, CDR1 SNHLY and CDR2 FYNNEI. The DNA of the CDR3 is TGTGCCAGCAGCGCGGTAGGGGTAAGAAATTCACCCCTCCACTTT. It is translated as CASSAVGVRNSPLHF. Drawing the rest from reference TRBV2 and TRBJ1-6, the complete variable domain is EPEVTQTPSHQVTQMGQEVILRCVPISNHLYFYWYRQILGQKVEFLVSFYNNEISEKSEIFDDQFSVERPDGSNFTLKIRSTKLEDSAMYFCASSAVGVRNSPLHFGNGTRLTVT.